The rows below give T cell receptor beta chains drawn from one sample of a study of CD8 T cells in Susac syndrome. TCRdb independently ran MiXCR on the immunoSEQ multiplex PCR reads; one entry per CDR3 protein. This table has approximately 150,000 distinct CDR3 sequences, just over 90% appearing once. Specimen: CD4+ T cells from PBMCs. These receptor sequences come from a human donor in good health. The CDR3 runs from the conserved cysteine through the conserved F or W. The D gene is left open where the match is weak. Clone size is given for some rows only: seen once, a few or many times, or a class if the clone is expanded.

j_call d_call clone_size v_call cdr3_length cdr3_nt cdr3_aa
TRBJ1-5 TRBD1 . TRBV15 15 TGTGCCACCAGTGTGGACAGGGTTGGCCATAAGCCCCAGCATTTT CATSVDRVGHKPQHF
TRBJ2-1 TRBD2 . TRBV5-6 17 TGTGCCAGCAGCTTGGTAGGCCTAGCGGGGGGCGAGAATGAGCAGTTCTTC CASSLVGLAGGENEQFF
TRBJ2-5 TRBD2 . TRBV5-4 16 TGTGCCAGCAGCAGGGGACTAGCGGATCGACAAGAGACCCAGTACTTC CASSRGLADRQETQYF
TRBJ1-1 . . TRBV20-1 11 TGCAGTGCTCTAGGAAGGGGTGAAGCTTTCTTT CSALGRGEAFF
TRBJ1-2 . . TRBV28 14 TGTGCCAGCAGGGGTCAGACTAGGACGGGGGGCTACACCTTC CASRGQTRTGGYTF
TRBJ2-5 . . TRBV5-1 17 TGCGCCAGCAGCTTGGGGGAGTGGGGGAGAGGCGGAGAGACCCAGTACTTC CASSLGEWGRGGETQYF
TRBJ1-1 . . TRBV19 14 TGTGCCAGTATTAAAGACGGCCGAAACACTGAAGCTTTCTTT CASIKDGRNTEAFF
TRBJ2-5 . once TRBV7-9 14 TGTGCCAGCAGCTTCCGACCGACCCAAGAGACCCAGTACTTC CASSFRPTQETQYF
TRBJ2-3 . . TRBV20-1 14 TGCAGTGCCGTTGGCCCCCCCGCCGCAGATACGCAGTATTTT CSAVGPPAADTQYF
TRBJ2-3 TRBD2 . TRBV5-4 17 TGTGCCAGCAGCCCGGGACTTACTAGCGGCCTCACAGATACGCAGTATTTT CASSPGLTSGLTDTQYF
TRBJ1-5 . . TRBV15 12 TGTGCCACCAGCAGAGATTTCCAGCCCCAGCATTTT CATSRDFQPQHF
TRBJ1-5 TRBD1 once TRBV20-1 15 TGCAGTGCTAGACTGGGACAGGGGGTGGGTCAGCCCCAGCATTTT CSARLGQGVGQPQHF
TRBJ2-7 . once TRBV14 17 TGTGCCAGCAGCCAAAGGGGGGACGGGGGAGTGTTGGTCGAGCAGTACTTC CASSQRGDGGVLVEQYF
TRBJ1-2 . once TRBV19 12 TGTGCCACGGAGAGGCCGGCTTATGGCTACACCTTC CATERPAYGYTF
TRBJ1-4 TRBD1 . TRBV7-8 15 TGTGCCAGCAGCTTCCGGGGACAGGCTAATGAAAAACTGTTTTTT CASSFRGQANEKLFF
TRBJ2-1 . . TRBV9 15 TGTGCCAGCAGCGTGGGGGGTAACTCCTACAATGAGCAGTTCTTC CASSVGGNSYNEQFF
TRBJ1-2 . . TRBV19 13 TGTGCCAGTAGTATGGGCGGGTACTATGGCTACACCTTC CASSMGGYYGYTF